A single sample gave rise to the 5 T cell receptor beta chains below, sequenced in a study of technical replicates of blood from several donors. Measured with immunoSEQ multiplex PCR; TCRdb has only the in-frame clones, and not every one. The sample lists about 83,000 clones; 85% to 95% were seen once. Material for sequencing was T cells isolated from PBMCs. All receptors derive from a human donor in good health.

The chain joins TRBV2 to TRBJ1-1; D remains ambiguous. Germline V gene sequence: CDR1 SNHLY, CDR2 FYNNEI. V lost 7 bases and J lost 3, with 12 bases in between. The CDR3 is made up of 13 amino acids. The CDR3 DNA sequence: TGTGCCAGCATTCCCGCAGGCTACACTGAAGCTTTCTTT. It is translated as CASIPAGYTEAFF.

In this sample, this clone turned up once. This sequence joins TRBV5-1 and TRBJ2-5, with 9 bases that match TRBD2. This CDR3 region has 16 residues. V was pared by 0 bases and J by 2 bases, with 5 bases of the junction left unmatched. CDR1 SGHRS and CDR2 YFSETQ come from the germline V gene. The CDR3 DNA reads TGCGCCAGCAGCTTGGGGTCTAGCGGGACTCAAGAGACCCAGTACTTC. The encoded protein is CASSLGSSGTQETQYF.

The count of this clone is one. The chain joins TRBV9 to TRBJ2-2; maybe TRBD2 (6 bases). Per the germline V gene, CDR1 is SGDLS and CDR2 is YYNGEE. Between the trimmed V and J ends, which lost 1 base and 5 bases, there was a span of 12 bases. The CDR3 is 15 amino acids. CDR3 sequence: CASSVTGVMTGELFF. The DNA of the CDR3 is TGTGCCAGCAGCGTAACGGGGGTAATGACCGGGGAGCTGTTTTTT.

The genes are TRBV5-1 and TRBJ2-1, with 16 bases lining up with TRBD2. CDR1 SGHRS and CDR2 YFSETQ come from the germline V gene. V shed 0 bases and J 7 bases; nucleotides not matched to a gene: 7. The CDR3 extends over 18 amino acids. The CDR3 DNA follows: TGCGCCAGCAGCTTGGAGGGACTAGCGGGGGGGCCGGGTAATGAGCAGTTCTTC. Residues: CASSLEGLAGGPGNEQFF.

This rearrangement joins TRBV30 to TRBJ2-3; D perhaps matches TRBD2 (6 bases). Trimming removed 0 bases at V and 5 bases at J, with 18 bases between. Germline CDR1 and CDR2: GTSNPN and SVGIG (reference sequence). There are 16 residues in the CDR3. The CDR3 DNA sequence: TGTGCCTGGAGTGTAGGTGCTAGCGAGCGAGGAGATACGCAGTATTTT. Translation gives CAWSVGASERGDTQYF.